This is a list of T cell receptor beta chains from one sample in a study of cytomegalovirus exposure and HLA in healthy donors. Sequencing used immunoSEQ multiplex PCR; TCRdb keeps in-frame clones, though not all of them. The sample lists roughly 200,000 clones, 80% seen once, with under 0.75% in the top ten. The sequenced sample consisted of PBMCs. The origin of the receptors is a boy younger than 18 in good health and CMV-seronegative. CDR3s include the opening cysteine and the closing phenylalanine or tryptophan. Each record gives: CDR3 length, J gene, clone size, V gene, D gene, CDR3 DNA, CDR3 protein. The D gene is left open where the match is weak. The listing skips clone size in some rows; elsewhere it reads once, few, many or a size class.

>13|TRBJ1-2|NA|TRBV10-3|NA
TGTGCCATCAGTGAGGGGGAGGTACGAGGCTACACCTTC
CAISEGEVRGYTF
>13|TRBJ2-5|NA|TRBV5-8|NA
TGTGCCAGCAGCTTGCGGGGGGCAGAGACCCAGTACTTC
CASSLRGAETQYF
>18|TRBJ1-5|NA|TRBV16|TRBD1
TGTGCCAGCAGCCAATTGAGGACAGGGGGGTCTGGCAATCAGCCCCAGCATTTT
CASSQLRTGGSGNQPQHF
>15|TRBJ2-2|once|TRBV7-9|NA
TGTGCCAGCAGCCTGGGCCCCCCAACAACCGGGGAGCTGTTTTTT
CASSLGPPTTGELFF
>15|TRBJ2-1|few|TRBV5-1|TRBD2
TGCGCCAGCGGACGGGGGTCGGGGGGCTACAATGAGCAGTTCTTC
CASGRGSGGYNEQFF
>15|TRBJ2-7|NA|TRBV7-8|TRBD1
TGTGCCAGCAGCCTCGACAGGGGGATAAACTACGAGCAGTACTTC
CASSLDRGINYEQYF
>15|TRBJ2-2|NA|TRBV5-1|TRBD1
TGCGCCAGCAGCGCCGGGACAGGGGGGACCGGGGAGCTGTTTTTT
CASSAGTGGTGELFF
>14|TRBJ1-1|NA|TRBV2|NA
TGTGCCAGCAGAATGGACATAACGTACGCTGAAGCTTTCTTT
CASRMDITYAEAFF
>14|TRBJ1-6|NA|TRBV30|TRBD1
TGTGCCTGGACCCCGGGACAGGCCTTTTTAACCCTCCACTTT
CAWTPGQAFLTLHF
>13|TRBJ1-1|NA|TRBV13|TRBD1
TGTGCCAGCAGCTTCGGACAGGGGGCTGAAGCTTTCTTT
CASSFGQGAEAFF